Listed here is a single T cell receptor beta chain. The junction and the germline gene differ at one end; a read error may be behind it. This sample is drawn from a study of early T cells in non-severe SARS-CoV-2 infection. Study context: The input, bulk RNA from unsorted whole blood, was sequenced, and chains were unpaired.

The CDR3 totals 13 residues. MiXCR was run by TCRdb on the 5' RACE reads, yielding one entry per CDR3 protein. The sample yields tens of thousands of distinct CDR3 sequences, 8% to 9.5% seen once. This rearrangement joins TRBV12-3 or TRBV12-4 to TRBJ1-2; possible D gene TRBD1, 5 bases. Source material: whole blood. This TCR was recovered from an adult who was a healthcare worker with PCR-confirmed SARS-CoV-2 infection or an uninfected control (not recorded which). The CDR3 region has the DNA TGTGGCAGCAGGCAAGGGGTAGGCTATGGCTACACCTTC. Its protein product is CGSRQGVGYGYTF.